These 3 T cell receptor beta chains originate from one sample sequenced in a study of blood T cell repertoires in COVID-19. TCRdb's copy holds only in-frame clones and misses some; the assay was immunoSEQ multiplex PCR. The data hold roughly 48,000 clones, with about 90% observed a single time. The sample consisted of peripheral blood. The receptors come from a human donor in a cohort sampled during active COVID-19.

The chain employs TRBV6-5 and TRBJ2-7; no clear D. V lost 0 bases, J lost 6 bases, and 15 bases lay in between. This CDR3 has 15 residues. Germline CDR1 reads MNHEY; CDR2 reads SVGAGI. The CDR3 DNA sequence: TGTGCCAGCAGTTACTCGTTGGGCCCCGCGCGCGAGCAGTACTTC. Translating it yields CASSYSLGPAREQYF.

The rearrangement joins TRBV14 to TRBJ2-2; maybe TRBD1 (6 bases). Germline CDR1 and CDR2: SGHDN and FVKESK. The CDR3 runs to 16 residues. Trimming shortened V by 4 bases and J by 1 base, and 13 bases separated the two germline ends. The CDR3 coding sequence is TGTGCCAGCAGCCCTAGTGGACAGTTGAACACCGGGGAGCTGTTTTTT. Its protein product is CASSPSGQLNTGELFF.

By sample fraction, this clone is medium-sized. The genes are TRBV7-9 and TRBJ2-1; D call uncertain. This CDR3 contains 16 residues. Trimming removed 5 bases at V and 4 bases at J, with 18 bases between. Germline CDR1 reads SEHNR; CDR2 reads FQNEAQ (reference sequence). The CDR3 DNA sequence: TGTGCCAGCAGCCTAAGACCCAGAGACACATACAATGAGCAGTTCTTC. The encoded protein is CASSLRPRDTYNEQFF.